There are a few counts of the clone carrying this T cell receptor beta chain. Its antigen is currently unknown. These data originate in a study of T cell repertoires in cytomegalovirus infection. Across the whole study: Carrying CMV and the relevant HLA type showed in public TCR beta signatures. General observations from the study: HLA-C-restricted CMV clonotypes gave the most frequent clonotype in two of eight donors. Individuals carrying CMV plus the relevant HLA were identified by cumulative frequency of public TCR beta families.

This CDR3 contains 10 residues. Germline values: CDR1 MNHEY, CDR2 SMNVEV (reference sequence). V lost 7 bases and J 9 bases, leaving 9 bases between the germline ends. TCRdb reprocessed the reads with MiXCR, giving one entry per CDR3 protein. This sample has 100,000 to 150,000 distinct CDR3 sequences, with more than 20% found just once. This chain joins TRBV27 and TRBJ1-1; no clear D gene. Sequenced: PBMCs, sequenced either directly or after in vitro stimulation (not recorded which). The origin of this receptor is a human donor in good health (CMV status not recorded). Some clones in this sample may be carry-over from other donors' samples. The CDR3 reads CASTWAKAFF. The DNA of the CDR3 is TGTGCCAGCACCTGGGCCAAAGCTTTCTTT.